This T cell receptor (beta chain) was recovered during a study of blood T cell repertoires in COVID-19. About the study: From T cells, B-cell-depleted T cells, or PBMCs came the material, which was cDNA or gDNA.

In regard to this clone: Other DNA variants within this sample encode the same CDR3.

Assay: immunoSEQ multiplex PCR; the TCRdb copy retains only in-frame clones and omits some. This table holds 200,000 or so clones, 88% found once. In germline, CDR1 is SGHNT, CDR2 YYREEE (reference sequence). The CDR3 is made up of 15 amino acids. Trimming took 1 base from V and 0 from J, leaving 11 bases between them. V is TRBV5-4 and J is TRBJ2-7; the D gene is possibly TRBD2 (6 bases). Sequenced input: peripheral blood. This sequence originates from a middle-aged man with COVID-19, enrolled during active disease. The CDR3: CASSLFGGSSYEQYF. The CDR3, as DNA: TGTGCCAGCAGCTTGTTCGGAGGGAGCTCCTACGAGCAGTACTTC.